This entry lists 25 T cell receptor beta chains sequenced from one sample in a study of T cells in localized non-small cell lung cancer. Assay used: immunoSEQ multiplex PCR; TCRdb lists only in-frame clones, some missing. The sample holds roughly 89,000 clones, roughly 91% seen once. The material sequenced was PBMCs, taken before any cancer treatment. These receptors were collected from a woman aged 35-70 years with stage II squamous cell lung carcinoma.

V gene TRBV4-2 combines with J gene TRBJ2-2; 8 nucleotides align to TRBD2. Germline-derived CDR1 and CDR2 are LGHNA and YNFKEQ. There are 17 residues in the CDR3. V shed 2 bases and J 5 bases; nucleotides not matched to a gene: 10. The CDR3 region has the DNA TGTGCCAGCAGCCAATTATCGGGAGGGCCTGGAACCGGGGAGCTGTTTTTT. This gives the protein CASSQLSGGPGTGELFF.

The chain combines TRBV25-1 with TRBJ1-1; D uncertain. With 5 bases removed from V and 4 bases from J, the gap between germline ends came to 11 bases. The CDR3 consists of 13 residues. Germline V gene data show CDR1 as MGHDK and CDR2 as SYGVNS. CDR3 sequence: CASSLLGSTEAFF. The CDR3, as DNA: TGTGCCAGCAGTTTGTTGGGTAGCACTGAAGCTTTCTTT.

The CDR3: CASSKGADYGYTF. The CDR3 nucleotides are TGTGCCAGTAGTAAGGGGGCGGACTATGGCTACACCTTC. The chain employs TRBV19 and TRBJ1-2, with 7 bases aligning to TRBD1. CDR1 and CDR2 (germline): LNHDA, SQIVND (reference sequence). The ends lost 4 bases at V and 3 bases at J; junction bases unmatched: 2. This CDR3 is 13 amino acids long.

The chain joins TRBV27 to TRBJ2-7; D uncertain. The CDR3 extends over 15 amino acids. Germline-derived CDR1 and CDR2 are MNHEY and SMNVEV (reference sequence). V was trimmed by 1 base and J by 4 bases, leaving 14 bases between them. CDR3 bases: TGTGCCAGCAGTTTATTGGCACCAGGTCCATACGAGCAGTACTTC. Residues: CASSLLAPGPYEQYF.

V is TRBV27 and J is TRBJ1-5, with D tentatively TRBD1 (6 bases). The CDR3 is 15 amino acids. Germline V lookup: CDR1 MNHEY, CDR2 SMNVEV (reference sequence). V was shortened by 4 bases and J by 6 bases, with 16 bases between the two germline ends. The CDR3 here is CASSSRTARGQPQHF. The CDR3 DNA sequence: TGTGCCAGCAGTTCCCGGACAGCGAGGGGTCAGCCCCAGCATTTT.

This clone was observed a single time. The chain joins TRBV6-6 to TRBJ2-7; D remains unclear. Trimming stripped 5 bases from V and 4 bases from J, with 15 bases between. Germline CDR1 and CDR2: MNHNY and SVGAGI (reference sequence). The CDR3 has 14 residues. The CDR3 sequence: CASSLGLNGYEQYF. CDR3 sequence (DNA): TGTGCCAGCAGTCTGGGTCTTAACGGGTACGAGCAGTACTTC.

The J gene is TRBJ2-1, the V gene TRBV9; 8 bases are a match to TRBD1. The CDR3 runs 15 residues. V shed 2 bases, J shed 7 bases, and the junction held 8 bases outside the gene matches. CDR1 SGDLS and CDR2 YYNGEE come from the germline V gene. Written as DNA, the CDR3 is TGTGCCAGCAGCGTCTCTACGACAGGGGTTAATGAGCAGTTCTTC. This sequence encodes CASSVSTTGVNEQFF.

The CDR3 is CASSSTGQGANEQFF. In DNA, the CDR3 is TGTGCCAGCAGCTCGACGGGACAGGGGGCAAATGAGCAGTTCTTC. The rearrangement uses TRBV5-6 and TRBJ2-1; 12 bases line up with TRBD1. The CDR3 extends over 15 amino acids. V shed 3 bases and J 7 bases; nucleotides not matched to a gene: 5. Germline lookup yields CDR1 SGHDT and CDR2 YYEEEE.

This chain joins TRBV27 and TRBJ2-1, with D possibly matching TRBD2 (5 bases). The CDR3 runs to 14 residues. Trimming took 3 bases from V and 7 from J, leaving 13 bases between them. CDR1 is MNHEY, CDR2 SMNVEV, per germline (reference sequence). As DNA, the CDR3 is TGTGCCAGCAGTTTCTTCTCTAGCATGAATGAGCAGTTCTTC. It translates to CASSFFSSMNEQFF.

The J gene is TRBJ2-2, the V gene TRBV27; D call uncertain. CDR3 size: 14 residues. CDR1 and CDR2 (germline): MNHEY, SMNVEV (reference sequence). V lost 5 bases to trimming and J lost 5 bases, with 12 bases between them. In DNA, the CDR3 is TGTGCCAGCAGTCCCAAGATTGGGACCGGGGAGCTGTTTTTT. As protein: CASSPKIGTGELFF.

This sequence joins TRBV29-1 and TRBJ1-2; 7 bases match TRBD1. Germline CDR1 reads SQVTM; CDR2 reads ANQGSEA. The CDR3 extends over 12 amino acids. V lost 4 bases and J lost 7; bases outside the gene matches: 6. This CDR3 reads CSVVGTVVGYTF. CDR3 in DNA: TGCAGCGTTGTAGGGACAGTCGTTGGCTACACCTTC. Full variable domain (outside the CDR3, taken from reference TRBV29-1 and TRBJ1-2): SAVISQKPSRDICQRGTSLTIQCQVDSQVTMMFWYRQQPGQSLTLIATANQGSEATYESGFVIDKFPISRPNLTFSTLTVSNMSPEDSSIYLCSVVGTVVGYTFGSGTRLTVV.

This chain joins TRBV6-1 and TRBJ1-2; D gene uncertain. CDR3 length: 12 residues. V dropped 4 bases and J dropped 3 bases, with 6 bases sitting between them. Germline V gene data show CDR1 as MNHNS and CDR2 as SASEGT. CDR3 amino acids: CASSGEDYGYTF. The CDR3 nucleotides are TGTGCCAGCAGTGGGGAAGACTATGGCTACACCTTC.

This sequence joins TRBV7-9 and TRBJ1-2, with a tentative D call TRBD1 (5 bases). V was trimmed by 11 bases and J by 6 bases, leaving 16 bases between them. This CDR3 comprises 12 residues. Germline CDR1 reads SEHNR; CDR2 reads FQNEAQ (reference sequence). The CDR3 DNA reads TGTGCCGGGGGGTCGACAGATAATGGCTACACCTTC. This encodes CAGGSTDNGYTF.

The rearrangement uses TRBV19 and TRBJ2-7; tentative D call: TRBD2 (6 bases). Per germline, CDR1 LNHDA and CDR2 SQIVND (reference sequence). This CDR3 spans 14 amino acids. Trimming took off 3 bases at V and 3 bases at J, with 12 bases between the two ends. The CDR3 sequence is CASSMSWRDYEQYF. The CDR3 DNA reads TGTGCCAGTAGTATGAGTTGGCGGGACTACGAGCAGTACTTC.

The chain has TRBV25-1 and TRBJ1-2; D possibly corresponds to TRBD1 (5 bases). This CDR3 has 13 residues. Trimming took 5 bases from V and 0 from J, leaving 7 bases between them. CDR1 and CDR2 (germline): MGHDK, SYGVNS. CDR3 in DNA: TGTGCCAGCAGTTCGGGGGCTAACTATGGCTACACCTTC. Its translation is CASSSGANYGYTF.

The CDR3 spells CASNPEGTRGQPQHF. The DNA for the CDR3 is TGTGCCAGCAACCCCGAGGGGACACGGGGTCAGCCCCAGCATTTT. V usage is TRBV27 and J usage is TRBJ1-5, with D possibly TRBD1 on 6 matching bases. Trimming took 7 bases from V and 6 from J, leaving 19 bases between them. CDR1 is MNHEY, CDR2 SMNVEV, per germline (reference sequence). This CDR3 has 15 residues.

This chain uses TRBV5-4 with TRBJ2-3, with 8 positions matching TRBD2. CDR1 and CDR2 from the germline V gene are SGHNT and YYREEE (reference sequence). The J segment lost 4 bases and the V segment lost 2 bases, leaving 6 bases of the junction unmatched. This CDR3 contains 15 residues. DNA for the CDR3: TGTGCCAGCAGCTTCCTAGCGGGTATTTCAGATACGCAGTATTTT. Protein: CASSFLAGISDTQYF.

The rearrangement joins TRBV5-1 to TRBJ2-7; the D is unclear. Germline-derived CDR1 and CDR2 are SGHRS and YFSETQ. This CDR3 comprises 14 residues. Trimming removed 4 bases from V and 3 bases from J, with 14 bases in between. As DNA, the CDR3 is TGCGCCAGCAGCCTAGAGAGAGCTATCTACGAGCAGTACTTC. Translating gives CASSLERAIYEQYF.

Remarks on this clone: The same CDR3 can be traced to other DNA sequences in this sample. CDR3 amino acids: CASSVGTHTEAFF. The CDR3 bases are TGTGCCAGCAGCGTTGGGACCCACACTGAAGCTTTCTTT. This chain connects TRBV5-4 to TRBJ1-1, with D possibly matching TRBD1 (5 bases). This CDR3 region has 13 residues. The germline V and J ends were trimmed by 4 bases and 3 bases, with 10 bases remaining between them. Germline CDR1 and CDR2: SGHNT and YYREEE (reference sequence).

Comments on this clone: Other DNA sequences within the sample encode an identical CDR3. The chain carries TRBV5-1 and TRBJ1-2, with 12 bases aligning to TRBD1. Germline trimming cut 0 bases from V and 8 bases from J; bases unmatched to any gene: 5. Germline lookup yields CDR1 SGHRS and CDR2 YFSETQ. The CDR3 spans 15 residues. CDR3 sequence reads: CASSLEGQGAGGYTF. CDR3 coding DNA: TGCGCCAGCAGCTTGGAGGGACAGGGGGCGGGAGGCTACACCTTC.

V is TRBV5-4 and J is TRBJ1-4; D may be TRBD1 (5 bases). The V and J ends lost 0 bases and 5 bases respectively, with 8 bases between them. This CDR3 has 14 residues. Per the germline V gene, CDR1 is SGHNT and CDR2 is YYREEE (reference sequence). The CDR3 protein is CASSLAGSNEKLFF. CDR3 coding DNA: TGTGCCAGCAGCTTGGCAGGGAGCAATGAAAAACTGTTTTTT.

CDR3 sequence (DNA): TGTGCCAGCAGCCACGGACAGGGGGCGGGTGGCACTGAAGCTTTCTTT. Protein sequence: CASSHGQGAGGTEAFF. The genes are TRBV11-2 and TRBJ1-1, with TRBD1 matching 11 bases. The CDR3 totals 16 residues. CDR1 and CDR2 (germline): SGHAT, FQNNGV. V was clipped by 5 bases and J by 4 bases; unmatched bases: 9.

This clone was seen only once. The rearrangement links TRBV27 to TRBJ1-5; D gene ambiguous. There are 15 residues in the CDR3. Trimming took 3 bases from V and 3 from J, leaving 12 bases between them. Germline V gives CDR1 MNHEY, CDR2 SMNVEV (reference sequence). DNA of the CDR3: TGTGCCAGCAGTTTCATGAGAGCACCCAATCAGCCCCAGCATTTT. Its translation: CASSFMRAPNQPQHF.

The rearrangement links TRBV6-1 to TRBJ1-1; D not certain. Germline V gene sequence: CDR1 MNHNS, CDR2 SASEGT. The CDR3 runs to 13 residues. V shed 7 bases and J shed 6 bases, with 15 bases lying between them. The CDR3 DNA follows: TGTGCCAGCACCCGGGGTCAGAGCCCTGAAGCTTTCTTT. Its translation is CASTRGQSPEAFF.

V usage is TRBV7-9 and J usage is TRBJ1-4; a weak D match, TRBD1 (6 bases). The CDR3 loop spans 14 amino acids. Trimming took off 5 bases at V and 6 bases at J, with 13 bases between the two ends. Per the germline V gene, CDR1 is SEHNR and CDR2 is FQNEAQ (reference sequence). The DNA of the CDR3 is TGTGCCAGCAGCCCCAGGGGAGGGGATGAAAAACTGTTTTTT. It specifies CASSPRGGDEKLFF.